This TCR beta chain emerged from a study of T-cell reconstitution after alpha-beta-depleted transplantation in children. This clonotype was counted many times. Preparation of the TCRbeta library used unique molecular identifiers. TCRdb called the PCR reads again in MiXCR, with one record for every CDR3 protein. The sample has 640,000 or so distinct CDR3 sequences, 15% to 20% seen once. The V end was cut by 6 bases, the J end by 5 bases, with 14 bases between. The CDR3 consists of 14 residues. This TCR derives from a human donor who donated a stem cell graft to a child with acute myeloid leukemia. Material: PBMCs from the stem cell graft donor, obtained from the stem cell graft. The chain couples TRBV12-3 or TRBV12-4 to TRBJ1-5; no clear D. CDR3 region: CASRGSWRDQPQHF. CDR3 nucleotides: TGTGCCAGCAGGGGATCATGGCGGGATCAGCCCCAGCATTTT.